This T cell receptor beta chain was sequenced in a study of blood T cell repertoires in COVID-19. Study context: PBMCs, B-cell-depleted T cells, or T cells provided the cDNA or gDNA that made up the material.

Assay used: immunoSEQ multiplex PCR; TCRdb lists only in-frame clones, some missing. The data show about 320,000 clones, with around nine tenths seen just once and around 4.6% held by the top ten. The trim removed 5 bases at V and 3 bases at J, leaving 3 bases unmatched. Germline V gene sequence: CDR1 SEHNR, CDR2 FQNEAQ (reference sequence). The CDR3 spans 14 residues. The TCR sequence derives from a man aged 25 to 40 who had recovered from COVID-19. The sample comprised PBMCs or T cells enriched from blood (not recorded which). This chain uses TRBV7-9 with TRBJ2-1; 8 bases line up with TRBD2. The CDR3 spells CASSPGTSYNEQFF. For the CDR3, the DNA is TGTGCCAGCAGCCCGGGGACTAGCTACAATGAGCAGTTCTTC.